These T cell receptor beta chains were read from a single sample in a study of blood T cell repertoires in COVID-19. TCRdb keeps only in-frame clones here, not all; method: immunoSEQ multiplex PCR. The table has about 130,000 clones, around 78% seen once. Sequenced: peripheral blood. The receptor source for this set is a human donor in a cohort sampled during active COVID-19. The CDR3 runs from the conserved cysteine through the conserved F or W. A D gene is named only where the DNA matches it firmly. Size is omitted from some rows. Given values are once, few, many or a class for expanded clones.

cdr3_aa,cdr3_nt,j_call,v_call,d_call,clone_size
CATSSRRDTDREWYGTF,TGTGCCACCAGCAGCCGGAGGGATACCGACAGGGAATGGTATGGCACCTTC,TRBJ1-2,TRBV15,TRBD1,NA
CASSQDPRGLGPGYGYTF,TGCGCCAGCAGCCAAGACCCCCGGGGACTGGGTCCAGGGTATGGCTACACCTTC,TRBJ1-2,TRBV4-1,NA,NA
CASTDSWGQDGYTF,TGTGCCAGCACCGACTCATGGGGGCAAGATGGCTACACCTTC,TRBJ1-2,TRBV6-5,NA,NA
CASSFRGGNTIYF,TGTGCCAGCAGCTTTAGAGGAGGAAACACCATATATTTT,TRBJ1-3,TRBV5-8,NA,NA
CASSYGDRAGGYTF,TGTGCCAGCAGTTACGGGGATAGGGCGGGCGGCTACACCTTC,TRBJ1-2,TRBV6-5,NA,NA
CASSLQRDTEAFF,TGTGCCAGCAGTCTTCAGAGGGACACTGAAGCTTTCTTT,TRBJ1-1,TRBV27,NA,NA
CASSFVETSGSRGTQYF,TGTGCCAGCAGTTTCGTCGAGACTAGCGGGAGCAGGGGGACCCAGTACTTC,TRBJ2-5,TRBV2,TRBD2,few
CASSLYPLDRGRGGYTF,TGTGCCAGCAGCTTGTACCCCCTCGACAGGGGGCGCGGAGGCTACACCTTC,TRBJ1-2,TRBV5-8,TRBD1,NA
CATSRDREGTGELFF,TGTGCCACCAGCAGGGACAGGGAGGGCACCGGGGAGCTGTTTTTT,TRBJ2-2,TRBV15,NA,NA
CASSQNGGGYEQYF,TGTGCCAGCAGCCAGAACGGGGGGGGTTACGAGCAGTACTTC,TRBJ2-7,TRBV3-1/TRBV3-2,TRBD2,NA
CASSSGAGGGGYEQYF,TGTGCCAGCAGTTCAGGCGCTGGGGGCGGAGGTTACGAGCAGTACTTC,TRBJ2-7,TRBV27,NA,NA
CASSDRTGGTYEQYF,TGTGCCAGCAGTGACCGGACAGGGGGAACCTACGAGCAGTACTTC,TRBJ2-7,TRBV2,TRBD1,NA
CASSRGVSYNSPLHF,TGTGCCAGCAGCCGCGGGGTCTCCTATAATTCACCCCTCCACTTT,TRBJ1-6,TRBV4-2,NA,NA
CASSQEANRETYEQYF,TGCGCCAGCAGCCAAGAGGCGAACAGGGAAACCTACGAGCAGTACTTC,TRBJ2-7,TRBV4-1,NA,NA
CASSQPGGPGAFF,TGTGCCAGTAGTCAACCAGGGGGGCCGGGAGCTTTCTTT,TRBJ1-1,TRBV19,TRBD1,NA
CSVEDRVIPYEQYF,TGCAGCGTCGAGGACAGGGTAATCCCCTACGAGCAGTACTTC,TRBJ2-7,TRBV29-1,TRBD1,NA
CACNPVGQGHSYEQYF,TGTGCCTGCAATCCCGTGGGACAGGGTCACTCCTACGAGCAGTACTTC,TRBJ2-7,TRBV30,TRBD1,NA
CAWFNRLAEFYEQYF,TGTGCCTGGTTTAATAGGCTAGCGGAGTTCTACGAGCAGTACTTC,TRBJ2-7,TRBV30,TRBD2,NA
CASSEASVVQPQHF,TGTGCCAGCAGTGAAGCTTCAGTCGTTCAGCCCCAGCATTTT,TRBJ1-5,TRBV6-1,NA,many
CASSSQGKSSYEQYF,TGTGCCAGCAGTTCACAGGGTAAAAGCTCCTACGAGCAGTACTTC,TRBJ2-7,TRBV6-6,NA,NA
CASSLGDSPWTDTQYF,TGTGCCAGCAGCCTCGGGGACTCCCCCTGGACAGATACGCAGTATTTT,TRBJ2-3,TRBV9,NA,few
CASSTLRDGRHGYTF,TGTGCCAGCAGTACCCTCCGGGACGGGAGACATGGCTACACCTTC,TRBJ1-2,TRBV2,NA,NA
CASSFIRGHEQYF,TGTGCCAGCAGTTTCATACGGGGTCACGAGCAGTACTTC,TRBJ2-7,TRBV12-3/TRBV12-4,NA,NA
CASRSGGYTGELFF,TGTGCCAGCAGAAGCGGGGGTTACACCGGGGAGCTGTTTTTT,TRBJ2-2,TRBV5-6,TRBD2,NA
CASSYSDRSNTEAFF,TGTGCCAGCAGTTACTCAGACAGATCGAACACTGAAGCTTTCTTT,TRBJ1-1,TRBV6-5,NA,few
CASREGVLDTQYF,TGTGCCAGCAGGGAGGGTGTTCTCGATACGCAGTATTTT,TRBJ2-3,TRBV2,NA,NA
CAWSVGWADPSNYGYTF,TGTGCCTGGAGTGTAGGTTGGGCTGACCCGTCTAACTATGGCTACACCTTC,TRBJ1-2,TRBV30,NA,NA
CASSSRGAAWQFF,TGTGCCAGCAGTTCCCGGGGGGCGGCTTGGCAGTTCTTC,TRBJ2-1,TRBV12-3/TRBV12-4,NA,NA
CATSDLRLGDRGSPGELFF,TGTGCCACCAGTGATTTGCGTCTCGGGGACAGGGGCTCCCCCGGGGAGCTGTTTTTT,TRBJ2-2,TRBV24-1,TRBD1,few
CASKPGGLAGANVLTF,TGTGCCAGCAAGCCAGGGGGACTAGCTGGGGCCAACGTCCTGACTTTC,TRBJ2-6,TRBV2,NA,NA
CASSTQQTGLSEKLFF,TGTGCCAGCAGCACACAACAAACAGGGTTAAGTGAAAAACTGTTTTTT,TRBJ1-4,TRBV28,NA,NA
CASSGGRSGNEQFF,TGTGCCAGCAGCGGTGGTCGAAGTGGCAATGAGCAGTTCTTC,TRBJ2-1,TRBV6-5,NA,NA
CASSQVASSYEQYF,TGTGCCAGCAGCCAAGTAGCTAGTTCCTACGAGCAGTACTTC,TRBJ2-7,TRBV14,NA,NA
CASSQTPTVYGYTF,TGTGCCAGCAGCCAAACCCCTACCGTCTATGGCTACACCTTC,TRBJ1-2,TRBV3-1/TRBV3-2,NA,NA
CASSQSGTRSLYEQYF,TGCGCCAGCAGTCAATCAGGGACAAGGAGCCTCTACGAGCAGTACTTC,TRBJ2-7,TRBV23-1,NA,few
CASSLDRSGANVLTF,TGTGCCAGCAGCCTGGACAGATCTGGGGCCAACGTCCTGACTTTC,TRBJ2-6,TRBV7-2,NA,NA
CASNRRTGELFF,TGTGCCAGCAACAGACGCACCGGGGAGCTGTTTTTT,TRBJ2-2,TRBV2,NA,NA
CASSESGARNSPLHF,TGCGCCAGCAGCGAGTCCGGAGCGCGTAATTCACCCCTCCACTTT,TRBJ1-6,TRBV4-1,NA,NA
CASSYSSSRDNSPLHF,TGTGCCAGCAGTTACTCCTCCAGCAGGGATAATTCACCCCTCCACTTT,TRBJ1-6,TRBV6-5,NA,NA
CASSLVATGELFF,TGTGCCAGCAGCTTAGTAGCGACCGGGGAGCTGTTTTTT,TRBJ2-2,TRBV7-9,NA,many
CASSTLRQTYGYTF,TGTGCCAGCAGCACCTTGAGACAGACCTATGGCTACACCTTC,TRBJ1-2,TRBV11-2,NA,NA
CASSLLHSNQPQHF,TGTGCCAGCAGCTTATTACATAGCAATCAGCCCCAGCATTTT,TRBJ1-5,TRBV7-8,NA,NA